This TCR beta chain stems from a study of blood T cell repertoires in COVID-19. Background on the study: Italy, Spain and the United States were the sources of the convalescent and acute COVID-19 samples. T cells, B-cell-depleted T cells, or PBMCs supplied cDNA or gDNA.

Trimming cost V 4 bases and J 4 bases; bases outside gene matches: 10. Germline V lookup: CDR1 SGHRS, CDR2 YFSETQ. This CDR3 has 18 amino acids. Per the original methods: The assay estimated nucleated cells by amplifying reference gene primers. Clones were sequenced by immunoSEQ multiplex PCR, and TCRdb holds only the in-frame ones, with some missing. The V and J calls and clone size were taken over from that table, and D and trimming were inferred from the DNA. The sample records about 300,000 clones, roughly 88% being singletons. This receptor was identified in a woman aged 50 to 65 with acute or convalescent COVID-19. The sequencing input was peripheral blood. The V call is TRBV5-1, the J call TRBJ1-6, with 11 bases that match TRBD1. The CDR3 DNA reads TGCGCCAGCAGCACCGGGACAGGGGGTCTGGGGTATAATTCACCCCTCCACTTT. Translation: CASSTGTGGLGYNSPLHF.